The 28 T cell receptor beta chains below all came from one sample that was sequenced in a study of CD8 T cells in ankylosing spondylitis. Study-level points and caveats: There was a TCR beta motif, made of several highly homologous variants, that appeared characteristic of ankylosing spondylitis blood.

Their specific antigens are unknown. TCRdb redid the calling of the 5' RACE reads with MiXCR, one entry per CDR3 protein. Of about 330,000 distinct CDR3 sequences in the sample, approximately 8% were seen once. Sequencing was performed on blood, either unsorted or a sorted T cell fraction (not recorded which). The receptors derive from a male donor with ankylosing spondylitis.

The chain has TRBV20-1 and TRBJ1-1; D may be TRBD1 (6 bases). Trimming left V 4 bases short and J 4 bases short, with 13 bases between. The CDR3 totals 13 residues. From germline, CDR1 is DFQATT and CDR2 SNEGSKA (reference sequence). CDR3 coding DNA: TGCAGTGCTACGGGGGGGGCGGGCACTGAAGCTTTCTTT. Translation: CSATGGAGTEAFF.

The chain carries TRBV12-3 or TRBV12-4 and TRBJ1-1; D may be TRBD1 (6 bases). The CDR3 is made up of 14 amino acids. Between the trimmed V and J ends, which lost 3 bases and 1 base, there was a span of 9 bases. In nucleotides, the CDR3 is TGTGCCAGCAGTTTCCCGGGGGCGAACACTGAAGCTTTCTTT. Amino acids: CASSFPGANTEAFF.

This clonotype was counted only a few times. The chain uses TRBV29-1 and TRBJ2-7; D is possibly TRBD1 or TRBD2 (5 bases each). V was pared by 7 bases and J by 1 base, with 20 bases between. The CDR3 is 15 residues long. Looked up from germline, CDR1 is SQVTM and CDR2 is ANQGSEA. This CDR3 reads CSAGLGGAPSYEQYF. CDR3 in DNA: TGCAGCGCCGGGCTTGGGGGAGCCCCATCCTACGAGCAGTACTTC.

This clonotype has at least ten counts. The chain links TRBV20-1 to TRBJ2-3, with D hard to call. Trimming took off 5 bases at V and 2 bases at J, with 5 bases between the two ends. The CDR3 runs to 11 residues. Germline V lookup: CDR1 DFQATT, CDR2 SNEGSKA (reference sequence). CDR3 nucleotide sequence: TGCAGTGCTCTCTCCACAGATACGCAGTATTTT. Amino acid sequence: CSALSTDTQYF.

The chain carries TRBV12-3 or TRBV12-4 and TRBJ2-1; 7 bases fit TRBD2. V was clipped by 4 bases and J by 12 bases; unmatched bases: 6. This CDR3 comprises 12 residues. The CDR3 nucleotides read TGTGCCAGCAGTTCCGGACTAGTTCGGCAGTTCTTC. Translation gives CASSSGLVRQFF.

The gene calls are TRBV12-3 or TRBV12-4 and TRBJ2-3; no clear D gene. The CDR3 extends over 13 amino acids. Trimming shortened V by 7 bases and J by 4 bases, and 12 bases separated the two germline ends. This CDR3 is CASTGSGADTQYF. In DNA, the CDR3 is TGTGCCAGCACAGGTTCAGGCGCAGATACGCAGTATTTT.

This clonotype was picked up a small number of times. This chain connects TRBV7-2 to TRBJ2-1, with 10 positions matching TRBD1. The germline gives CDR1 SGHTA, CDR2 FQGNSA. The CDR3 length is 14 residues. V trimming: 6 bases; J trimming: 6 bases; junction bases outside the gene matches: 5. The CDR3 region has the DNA TGTGCCAGCAGTCTTTGGACAGGGGGCAATGAGCAGTTCTTC. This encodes CASSLWTGGNEQFF.

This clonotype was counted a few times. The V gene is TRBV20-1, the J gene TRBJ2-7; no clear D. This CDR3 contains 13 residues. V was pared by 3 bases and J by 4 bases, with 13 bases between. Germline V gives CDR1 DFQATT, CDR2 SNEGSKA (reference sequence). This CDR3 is CSASSPVVYEQYF. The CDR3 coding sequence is TGCAGTGCTAGCAGTCCAGTGGTGTACGAGCAGTACTTC.

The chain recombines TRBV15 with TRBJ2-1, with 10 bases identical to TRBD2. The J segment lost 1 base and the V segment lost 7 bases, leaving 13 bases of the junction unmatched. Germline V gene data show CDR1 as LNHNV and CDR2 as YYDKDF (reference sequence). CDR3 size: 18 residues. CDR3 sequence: CATIPSGSLESSYNEQFF. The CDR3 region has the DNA TGTGCCACCATCCCTAGCGGGAGTCTAGAATCGTCCTACAATGAGCAGTTCTTC.

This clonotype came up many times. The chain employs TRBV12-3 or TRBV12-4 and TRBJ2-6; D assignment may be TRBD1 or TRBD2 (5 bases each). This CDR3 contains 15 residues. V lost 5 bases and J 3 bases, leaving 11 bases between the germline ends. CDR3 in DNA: TGTGCCAGCAGTCGAGGGGATAGTGGGGCCAACGTCCTGACTTTC. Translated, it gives CASSRGDSGANVLTF.

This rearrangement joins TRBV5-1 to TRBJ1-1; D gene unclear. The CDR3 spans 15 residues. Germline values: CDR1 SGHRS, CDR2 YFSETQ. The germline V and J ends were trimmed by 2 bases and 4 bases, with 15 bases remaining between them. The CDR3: CASSFQAGASTEAFF. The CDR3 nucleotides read TGCGCCAGCAGCTTCCAGGCAGGAGCGAGCACTGAAGCTTTCTTT.

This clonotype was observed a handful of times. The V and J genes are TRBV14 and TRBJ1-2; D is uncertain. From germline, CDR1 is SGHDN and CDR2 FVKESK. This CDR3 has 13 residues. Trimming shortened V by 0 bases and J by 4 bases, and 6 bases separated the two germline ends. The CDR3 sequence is CASSQDLIYGYTF. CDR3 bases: TGTGCCAGCAGCCAAGATCTCATCTATGGCTACACCTTC. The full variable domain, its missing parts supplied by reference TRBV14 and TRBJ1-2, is EAGVTQFPSHSVIEKGQTVTLRCDPISGHDNLYWYRRVMGKEIKFLLHFVKESKQDESGMPNNRFLAERTGGTYSTLKVQPAELEDSGVYFCASSQDLIYGYTFGSGTRLTVV.

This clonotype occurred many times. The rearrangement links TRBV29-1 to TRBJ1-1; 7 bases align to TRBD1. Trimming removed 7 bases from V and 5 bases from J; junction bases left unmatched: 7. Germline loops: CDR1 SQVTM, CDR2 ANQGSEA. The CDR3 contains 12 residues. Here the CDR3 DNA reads TGCAGCGCGACCACAGGGGTAACTGAAGCTTTCTTT. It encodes CSATTGVTEAFF.

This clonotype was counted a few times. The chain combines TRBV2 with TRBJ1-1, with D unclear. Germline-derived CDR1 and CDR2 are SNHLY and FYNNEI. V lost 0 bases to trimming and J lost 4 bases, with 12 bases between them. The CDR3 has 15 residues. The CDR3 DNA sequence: TGTGCCAGCAGTGAAGCATGGGGAGGAGGCACTGAAGCTTTCTTT. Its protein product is CASSEAWGGGTEAFF. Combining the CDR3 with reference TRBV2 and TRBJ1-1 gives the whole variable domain EPEVTQTPSHQVTQMGQEVILRCVPISNHLYFYWYRQILGQKVEFLVSFYNNEISEKSEIFDDQFSVERPDGSNFTLKIRSTKLEDSAMYFCASSEAWGGGTEAFFGQGTRLTVV.

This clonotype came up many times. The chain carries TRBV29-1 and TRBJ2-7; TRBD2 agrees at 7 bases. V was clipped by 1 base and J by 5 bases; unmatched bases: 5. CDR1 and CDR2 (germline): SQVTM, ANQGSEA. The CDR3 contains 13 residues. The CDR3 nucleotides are TGCAGCGTTGAAGCTAGCGGCCTGGACGAGCAGTACTTC. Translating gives CSVEASGLDEQYF.

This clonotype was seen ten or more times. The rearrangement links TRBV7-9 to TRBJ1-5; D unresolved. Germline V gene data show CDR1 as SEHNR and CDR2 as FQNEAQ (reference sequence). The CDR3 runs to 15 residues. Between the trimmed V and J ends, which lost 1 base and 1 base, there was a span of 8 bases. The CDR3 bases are TGTGCCAGCAGCTTAGATCGGGAGAGCAATCAGCCCCAGCATTTT. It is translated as CASSLDRESNQPQHF. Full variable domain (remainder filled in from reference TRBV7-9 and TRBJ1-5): DTGVSQNPRHKITKRGQNVTFRCDPISEHNRLYWYRQTLGQGPEFLTYFQNEAQLEKSRLLSDRFSAERPKGSFSTLEIQRTEQGDSAMYLCASSLDRESNQPQHFGDGTRLSIL.

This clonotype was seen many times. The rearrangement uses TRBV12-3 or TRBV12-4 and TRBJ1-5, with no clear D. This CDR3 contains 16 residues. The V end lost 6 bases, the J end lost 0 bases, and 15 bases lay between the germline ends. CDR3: CASSPDGGYSNQPQHF. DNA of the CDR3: TGTGCCAGCAGCCCTGACGGCGGATATAGCAATCAGCCCCAGCATTTT.

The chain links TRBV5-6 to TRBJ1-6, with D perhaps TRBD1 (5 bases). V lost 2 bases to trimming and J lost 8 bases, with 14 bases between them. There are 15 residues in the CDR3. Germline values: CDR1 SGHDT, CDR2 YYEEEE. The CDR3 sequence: CASSLWILRDSPLHF. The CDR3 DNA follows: TGTGCCAGCAGCTTATGGATCCTCAGGGATTCACCCCTCCACTTT.

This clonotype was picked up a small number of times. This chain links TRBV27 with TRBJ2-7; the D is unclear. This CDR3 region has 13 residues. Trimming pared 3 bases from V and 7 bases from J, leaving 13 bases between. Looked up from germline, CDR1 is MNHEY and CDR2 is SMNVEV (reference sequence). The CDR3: CASSFVVSSEQYF. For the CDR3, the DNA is TGTGCCAGCAGTTTTGTCGTATCGAGTGAGCAGTACTTC.

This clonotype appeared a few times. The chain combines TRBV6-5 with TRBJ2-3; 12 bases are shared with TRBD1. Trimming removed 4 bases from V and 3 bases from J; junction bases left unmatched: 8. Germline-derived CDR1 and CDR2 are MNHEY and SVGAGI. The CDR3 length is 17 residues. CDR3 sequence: CASSFTPGQGATDTQYF. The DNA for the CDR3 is TGTGCCAGCAGTTTTACGCCGGGACAGGGGGCGACAGATACGCAGTATTTT.

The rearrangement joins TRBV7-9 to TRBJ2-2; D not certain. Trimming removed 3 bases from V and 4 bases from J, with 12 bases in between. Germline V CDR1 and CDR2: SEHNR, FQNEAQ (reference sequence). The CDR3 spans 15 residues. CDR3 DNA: TGTGCCAGCAGCTTTAGGGTTTCGGGCACCGGGGAGCTGTTTTTT. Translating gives CASSFRVSGTGELFF.

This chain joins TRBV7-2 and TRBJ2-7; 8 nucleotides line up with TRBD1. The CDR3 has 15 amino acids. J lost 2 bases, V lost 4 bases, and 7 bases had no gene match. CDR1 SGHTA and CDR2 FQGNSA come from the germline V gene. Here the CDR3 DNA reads TGTGCCAGCAGCTCCCGGACAGGGTATACCTACGAGCAGTACTTC. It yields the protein CASSSRTGYTYEQYF.

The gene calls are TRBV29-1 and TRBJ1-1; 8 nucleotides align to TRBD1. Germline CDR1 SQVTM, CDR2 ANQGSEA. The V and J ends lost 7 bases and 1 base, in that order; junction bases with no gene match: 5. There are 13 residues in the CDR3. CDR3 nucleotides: TGCAGCGCCGGGGACAGGCAGAACACTGAAGCTTTCTTT. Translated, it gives CSAGDRQNTEAFF.

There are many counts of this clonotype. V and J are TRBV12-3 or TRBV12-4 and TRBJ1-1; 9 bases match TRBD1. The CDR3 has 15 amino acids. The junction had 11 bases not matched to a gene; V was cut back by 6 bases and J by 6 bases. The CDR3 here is CASSPPTGGISEAFF. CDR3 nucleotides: TGTGCCAGCAGCCCGCCGACAGGGGGAATCTCTGAAGCTTTCTTT.

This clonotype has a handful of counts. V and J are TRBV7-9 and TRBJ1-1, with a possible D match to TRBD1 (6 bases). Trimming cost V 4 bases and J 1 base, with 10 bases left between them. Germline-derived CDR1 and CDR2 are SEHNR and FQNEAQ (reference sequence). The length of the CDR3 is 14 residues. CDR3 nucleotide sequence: TGTGCCAGCAGCTACGGGACACCGAACACTGAAGCTTTCTTT. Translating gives CASSYGTPNTEAFF.

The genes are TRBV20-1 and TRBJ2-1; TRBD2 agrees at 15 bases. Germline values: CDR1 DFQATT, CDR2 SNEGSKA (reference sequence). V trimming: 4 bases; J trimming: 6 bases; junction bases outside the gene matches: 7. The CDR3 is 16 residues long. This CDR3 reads CSATGLAGGPGNEQFF. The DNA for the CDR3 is TGCAGTGCTACCGGACTAGCGGGAGGGCCCGGCAATGAGCAGTTCTTC.

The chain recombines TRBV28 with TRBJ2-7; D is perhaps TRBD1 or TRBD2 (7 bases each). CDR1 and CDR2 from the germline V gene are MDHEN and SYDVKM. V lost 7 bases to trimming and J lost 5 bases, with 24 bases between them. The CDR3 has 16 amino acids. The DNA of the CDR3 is TGTGCCAGCATTCTCAGCGGGACAGAGGGCAGGGACGAGCAGTACTTC. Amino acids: CASILSGTEGRDEQYF.

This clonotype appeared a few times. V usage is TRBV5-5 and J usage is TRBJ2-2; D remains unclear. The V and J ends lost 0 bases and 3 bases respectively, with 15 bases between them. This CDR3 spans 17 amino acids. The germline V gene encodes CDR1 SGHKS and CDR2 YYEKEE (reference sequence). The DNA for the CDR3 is TGTGCCAGCAGCTTGGAGACTTCCCGAGGTTACACCGGGGAGCTGTTTTTT. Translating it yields CASSLETSRGYTGELFF. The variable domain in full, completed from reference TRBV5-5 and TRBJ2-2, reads DAGVTQSPTHLIKTRGQQVTLRCSPISGHKSVSWYQQVLGQGPQFIFQYYEKEERGRGNFPDRFSARQFPNYSSELNVNALLLGDSALYLCASSLETSRGYTGELFFGEGSRLTVL.